This TCR beta chain was captured in a study of blood T cell repertoires in COVID-19. In the study overall: Researchers got acute and convalescent COVID-19 samples from the United States, Italy and Spain. T cells, B-cell-depleted T cells, or PBMCs supplied cDNA or gDNA.

The CDR3 is 15 residues long. V dropped 1 base and J dropped 0 bases, with 7 bases sitting between them. The germline V gene has CDR1 SGHDN and CDR2 FVKESK. Methods used by the authors: Counts of nucleated cells, estimated from reference gene primer amplification, were obtained. Sequencing used immunoSEQ multiplex PCR; TCRdb keeps in-frame clones, though not all of them. Clone size and the V and J calls come from that table; the DNA yielded D and trimming. The table shows about 60,000 clones, with approximately 78% occurring only once. This chain joins TRBV14 and TRBJ1-5; D gene unclear. The sequenced sample consisted of peripheral blood. This receptor was identified in a woman aged 80 or over with acute or convalescent COVID-19. In nucleotides, the CDR3 is TGTGCCAGCAGCCAAGGCACGGGTAGCAATCAGCCCCAGCATTTT. Its protein product is CASSQGTGSNQPQHF.